These 10 T cell receptor beta chains were sequenced from one sample in a study of shared clonotypes between healthy human individuals. Sequencing used immunoSEQ multiplex PCR; TCRdb keeps in-frame clones, though not all of them. The table records about 2.4 million clones, 93% of them present only once. Sequenced: naive CD4+ T cells from PBMCs. Subset given: CD45RA+ positively selected. These receptors all come from a man aged 18 to 29 in good health. Some clones in this sample may be carry-over from other donors' samples.

V gene TRBV7-2 combines with J gene TRBJ1-2; D is unresolved. CDR1 SGHTA and CDR2 FQGNSA come from the germline V gene. With 1 base removed from V and 6 bases from J, the gap between germline ends came to 18 bases. CDR3 length equals 16 residues. The CDR3 nucleotides are TGTGCCAGCAGCTTAGGGAGGGTCCCTTCTAAGGATGGCTACACCTTC. Amino acids: CASSLGRVPSKDGYTF.

The J gene is TRBJ2-3, the V gene TRBV11-1; no clear D. The CDR3 has 14 amino acids. With 3 bases removed from V and 2 bases from J, the gap between germline ends came to 9 bases. Germline CDR1 reads SGHAT; CDR2 reads FQDESV (reference sequence). The CDR3 sequence: CASSFIGNTDTQYF. The CDR3 DNA reads as TGTGCCAGCAGCTTTATTGGAAACACAGATACGCAGTATTTT. The full variable domain, its missing parts supplied by reference TRBV11-1 and TRBJ2-3, is EAEVAQSPRYKITEKSQAVAFWCDPISGHATLYWYRQILGQGPELLVQFQDESVVDDSQLPKDRFSAERLKGVDSTLKIQPAELGDSAMYLCASSFIGNTDTQYFGPGTRLTVL.

The rearrangement joins TRBV10-3 to TRBJ2-3; maybe TRBD1 (5 bases). The germline CDR1 and CDR2 sequences are ENHRY and SYGVKD. The CDR3 is 16 residues long. The V end was cut by 5 bases, the J end by 0 bases, with 15 bases between. CDR3 sequence (DNA): TGTGCCATCAGTTCCAAAAGGGGTTCTAGCACAGATACGCAGTATTTT. This encodes CAISSKRGSSTDTQYF.

The V call is TRBV7-3, the J call TRBJ1-2; no definite D call. V was clipped by 5 bases and J by 2 bases, with 24 bases between them. The CDR3 is made up of 18 amino acids. CDR1 is SGHTA and CDR2 is FQGTGA in the germline V gene. CDR3 sequence (DNA): TGTGCCAGCAGCCCACCCATCCTCCAGACACCCGGGAACTATGGCTACACCTTC. Translated, it gives CASSPPILQTPGNYGYTF.

The gene calls are TRBV5-1 and TRBJ1-1; D gene unclear. The CDR3 has 14 amino acids. The V gene's germline CDR1 is SGHRS and CDR2 YFSETQ. Trimming stripped 0 bases from V and 3 bases from J, with 9 bases between. The CDR3 DNA reads as TGCGCCAGCAGCTTGGTTAACGGGGACACTGAAGCTTTCTTT. This sequence encodes CASSLVNGDTEAFF.

CDR3 DNA: TGTGCCAGCACCGAAGACAGGCGTAGGAGTGAGCAGTTCTTC. Translating gives CASTEDRRRSEQFF. The chain recombines TRBV7-2 with TRBJ2-1; D is perhaps TRBD1 (6 bases). CDR1 SGHTA and CDR2 FQGNSA come from the germline V gene. Trimming cost V 7 bases and J 9 bases, with 19 bases left between them. This CDR3 has 14 amino acids.

The chain recombines TRBV2 with TRBJ2-5; TRBD1 matches at 7 bases. The junction had 10 bases not matched to a gene; V was cut back by 8 bases and J by 7 bases. The CDR3 is made up of 13 amino acids. Germline loops: CDR1 SNHLY, CDR2 FYNNEI. CDR3 amino acids: CASVLEGAGTQYF. The CDR3 DNA follows: TGTGCCAGCGTCTTAGAGGGGGCCGGGACCCAGTACTTC.

V gene TRBV19 combines with J gene TRBJ2-5, with D possibly TRBD1 on 6 matching bases. The CDR3 has 13 residues. V was trimmed by 1 base and J by 12 bases, leaving 15 bases between them. Germline assignment: CDR1 LNHDA and CDR2 SQIVND (reference sequence). The CDR3: CASSIVGREGEYF. The CDR3 nucleotides read TGTGCCAGTAGTATAGTGGGCCGAGAGGGGGAGTACTTC.

On this clone: The same CDR3 can be traced to other DNA sequences in this sample. The V and J genes are TRBV7-2 and TRBJ2-7; 11 bases fit TRBD2. The junction had 1 base not matched to a gene; V was cut back by 3 bases and J by 3 bases. Germline V CDR1 and CDR2: SGHTA, FQGNSA. The CDR3 consists of 14 residues. DNA for the CDR3: TGTGCCAGCAGCTTGGGACTAGCGGTCTACGAGCAGTACTTC. This encodes CASSLGLAVYEQYF.

The chain uses TRBV19 and TRBJ1-4; no clear D. The CDR3 loop spans 14 amino acids. Trimming removed 5 bases at V and 10 bases at J, with 17 bases between. The germline gives CDR1 LNHDA, CDR2 SQIVND (reference sequence). The CDR3 is CASSASHKLGKLFF. The CDR3 DNA reads as TGTGCCAGTAGTGCAAGTCACAAGCTAGGAAAACTGTTTTTT.